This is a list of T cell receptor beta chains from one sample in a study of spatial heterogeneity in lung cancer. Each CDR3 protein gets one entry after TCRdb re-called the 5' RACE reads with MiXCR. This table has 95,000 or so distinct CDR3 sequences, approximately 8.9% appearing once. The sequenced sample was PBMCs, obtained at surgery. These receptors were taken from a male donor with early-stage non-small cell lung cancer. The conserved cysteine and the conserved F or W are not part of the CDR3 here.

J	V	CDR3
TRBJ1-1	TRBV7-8	ASSSTLVGRGKTEAF
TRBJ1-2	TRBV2	ASSTDSYGYT
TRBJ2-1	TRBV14	ASSQAVLPC
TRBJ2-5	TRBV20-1	SAYPRGAETQY
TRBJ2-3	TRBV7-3	ASGKRGGQKDTQY
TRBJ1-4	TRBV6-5	ASSYSGTANEKLF
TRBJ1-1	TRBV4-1	ASSLSTGFRNTEAF
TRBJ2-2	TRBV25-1	ASSDLDRGLAGELF
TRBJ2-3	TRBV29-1	SVIVGGTDTQY
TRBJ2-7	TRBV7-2	ASSLDGTGTYYEQY
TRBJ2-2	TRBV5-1	ASSPEPGGAGELF
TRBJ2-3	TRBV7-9	ASSLAGVADTQY
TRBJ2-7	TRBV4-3	ASSARIAGGLDEQY
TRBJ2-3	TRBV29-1	SVGAAGVADTQY
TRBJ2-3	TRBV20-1	SVVSGVDTQY
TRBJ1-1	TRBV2	ASSVKVKTEAF
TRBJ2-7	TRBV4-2	ASSQQPSGGTAYEQY
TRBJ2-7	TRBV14	ASSHLPGTSSYEQY
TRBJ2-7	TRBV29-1	SASHEQY